This is a list of T cell receptor beta chains from one sample in a study of low-dose radiotherapy and immunotherapy resistance in tumors. TCRdb independently ran MiXCR on the reads; one entry per CDR3 protein. The sample shows about 60,000 distinct CDR3 sequences, roughly a quarter of them seen only once. The input for sequencing was PBMCs, taken before treatment. All receptors come from a male donor with prostate cancer. CDR3s include the opening cysteine and the closing phenylalanine or tryptophan. The order of the fields is V gene, clone size, CDR3 protein. A row's size may be missing; if present it is once, few, many or a size class.

V gene: TRBV5-1; clone size: many; CDR3 protein: CASSLGGETYNEQFF
V gene: TRBV27; clone size: many; CDR3 protein: CASRSLAGGGEQFF
V gene: TRBV27; clone size: many; CDR3 protein: CASSSGAGGETQYF
V gene: TRBV5-1; clone size: medium-sized; CDR3 protein: CASSREEGALLNTEAFF
V gene: TRBV5-1; clone size: few; CDR3 protein: CASSLTSGKGAGTQYF
V gene: TRBV5-1; clone size: many; CDR3 protein: CASSLEGNGYTF
V gene: TRBV28; clone size: .; CDR3 protein: CATRTPSGEQYF
V gene: TRBV5-5; clone size: many; CDR3 protein: CASSLEQGAYGYTF
V gene: TRBV29-1; clone size: many; CDR3 protein: CSGGGLAASYNEQFF
V gene: TRBV12-3/TRBV12-4; clone size: .; CDR3 protein: CASSFSVETQYF
V gene: TRBV6-2/TRBV6-3; clone size: many; CDR3 protein: CASSKRTVVEHNEQFF
V gene: TRBV7-9; clone size: many; CDR3 protein: CASSPRTGVWEQYF
V gene: TRBV2; clone size: many; CDR3 protein: CASRDKLNTGELFF
V gene: TRBV7-9; clone size: many; CDR3 protein: CATGPSLLTAPYNEQFF
V gene: TRBV27; clone size: many; CDR3 protein: CASSPRGGLAGYNEQFF
V gene: TRBV5-1; clone size: many; CDR3 protein: CASSLSSGGAPTEAFF
V gene: TRBV20-1; clone size: many; CDR3 protein: CSAIRLAGGLPANEQFF
V gene: TRBV18; clone size: many; CDR3 protein: CASSPPQGLAPNNEQFF
V gene: TRBV5-1; clone size: many; CDR3 protein: CASSPDSVGIGTEAFF
V gene: TRBV11-3; clone size: .; CDR3 protein: CASSPGTGTGELFFF
V gene: TRBV2; clone size: many; CDR3 protein: CASRPTGTEAFF
V gene: TRBV5-1; clone size: .; CDR3 protein: CASRGGGSNYGYTF
V gene: TRBV28; clone size: .; CDR3 protein: CASSFREKPQHF
V gene: TRBV11-2; clone size: many; CDR3 protein: CASSSGQSGYTF
V gene: TRBV13; clone size: .; CDR3 protein: CASSRRTSGIQAAGELFF
V gene: TRBV20-1; clone size: .; CDR3 protein: CSARDSGVSPYGNTIYF
V gene: TRBV7-3; clone size: many; CDR3 protein: CASSKNGQNTEAFF
V gene: TRBV21-1; clone size: many; CDR3 protein: CASSRWDNYGYTF
V gene: TRBV7-6; clone size: many; CDR3 protein: CASSLGTGHRQPQHF
V gene: TRBV14; clone size: many; CDR3 protein: CASSHRTGVSTDTQYF
V gene: TRBV6-6; clone size: medium-sized; CDR3 protein: CASSFRVGQNTDTQYF
V gene: TRBV5-1; clone size: .; CDR3 protein: CASSSAGTRSVEQFF
V gene: TRBV6-1; clone size: .; CDR3 protein: CASSDRGSTDTQYF
V gene: TRBV3-1; clone size: many; CDR3 protein: CASSQSSSYEQYF
V gene: TRBV6-1; clone size: few; CDR3 protein: CASRRGSGSYNEQFF
V gene: TRBV6-1; clone size: many; CDR3 protein: CASSEAHRWGDRVGEQYF
V gene: TRBV3-1; clone size: .; CDR3 protein: CASSQGVTSQPQHF
V gene: TRBV27; clone size: many; CDR3 protein: CASSFGARGTEAFF
V gene: TRBV4-1; clone size: few; CDR3 protein: CASSLWTGKNTEAFF
V gene: TRBV7-8; clone size: many; CDR3 protein: CASSPWVGASYEQYF